The sequence of this T cell receptor beta chain was determined in a study of blood T cell repertoires in COVID-19. Study at large: Sites across the United States, Italy and Spain contributed samples from acute and convalescent COVID-19. Sources were T cells, B-cell-depleted T cells, or PBMCs; the material itself was cDNA or gDNA.

Followed over time, Seattle patients had been enrolled while infection was active. Methods used by the authors: Estimated nucleated cell counts came from reference gene primer amplification. Produced via immunoSEQ multiplex PCR; TCRdb's table is partial and in-frame only. The V and J calls and clone size were taken over from that table, and D and trimming were inferred from the DNA. The table includes some 300,000 clones, about nine tenths detected once. Trimming removed 3 bases from V and 1 base from J; junction bases left unmatched: 9. The length of the CDR3 is 17 residues. Germline V lookup: CDR1 ENHRY, CDR2 SYGVKD.

The sequence was collected from a woman in her twenties or thirties with COVID-19, enrolled during active disease. The chain links TRBV10-3 to TRBJ2-5; 9 bases agree with TRBD1. The specimen sequenced was peripheral blood. The CDR3 bases are TGTGCCATCAGTGAAGCCGGGACAGGGATAAGCCAAGAGACCCAGTACTTC. Translation gives CAISEAGTGISQETQYF.